These T cell receptor beta chains were read from a single sample in a study of shared clonotypes between healthy human individuals. Sequencing used immunoSEQ multiplex PCR; TCRdb keeps in-frame clones, though not all of them. The sample consists of some 500,000 clones, 79% of them appearing once. Sample: PBMCs. All receptors come from a woman aged 40 to 50 in good health. Some clones in this sample may be carry-over from other donors' samples. Each CDR3 is given with its conserved first and last residue. Fields, in order: CDR3 protein, CDR3 DNA, D gene, V gene, J gene, clone size. The D gene is left open where the match is weak. Size tells how often a clone was seen (once, few, many) or the class of an expanded clone, and some rows leave it out.

CASSDSLTQGINIQYF	TGTGCCAGCAGTGACAGCCTGACGCAGGGTATAAACATTCAGTACTTC	NA	TRBV6-1	TRBJ2-4	once
CASSQVLAGVENIQYF	TGCGCCAGCAGCCAAGTTCTAGCGGGAGTCGAAAACATTCAGTACTTC	TRBD2	TRBV4-3	TRBJ2-4	NA
CASSVGSSGITGELFF	TGTGCCAGCAGCGTAGGTTCTAGCGGGATTACCGGGGAGCTGTTTTTT	TRBD2	TRBV9	TRBJ2-2	few
CASNADFGVAFF	TGTGCCAGCAATGCCGATTTCGGTGTAGCTTTCTTT	NA	TRBV25-1	TRBJ1-1	once
CASRSSQETQYF	TGTGCCAGCCGATCCTCACAAGAGACCCAGTACTTC	NA	TRBV6-5	TRBJ2-5	NA
CASSLPGRGRDRQYF	TGTGCCAGCAGTTTACCGGGGAGGGGTAGGGACAGGCAGTACTTC	NA	TRBV28	TRBJ2-7	NA
CASSIAVGDEKLFF	TGTGCCAGTAGTATAGCCGTGGGGGATGAAAAACTGTTTTTT	NA	TRBV19	TRBJ1-4	NA
CARGQGRLGYTF	TGTGCCAGGGGACAGGGACGGCTTGGCTACACCTTC	TRBD1	TRBV27	TRBJ1-2	NA
CASSQTGELNYGYTF	TGTGCCAGCTCACAGACAGGGGAGTTGAACTATGGCTACACCTTC	TRBD1	TRBV18	TRBJ1-2	NA
CASSPRWADTQYF	TGTGCCAGCAGCCCCCGATGGGCAGATACGCAGTATTTT	NA	TRBV7-2	TRBJ2-3	NA
CASSNDRDKGYTF	TGTGCCAGTAGTAACGACAGGGATAAAGGCTACACCTTC	TRBD1	TRBV19	TRBJ1-2	NA
CASSPRVDNEQFF	TGTGCCAGCAGTCCCAGGGTTGACAATGAGCAGTTCTTC	NA	TRBV6-5	TRBJ2-1	NA
CASSVLYIPGELFF	TGTGCCAGCAGTGTGCTCTATATCCCCGGGGAGCTGTTTTTT	NA	TRBV2	TRBJ2-2	few
CASSATSGRASGETQYF	TGTGCCAGCAGCGCCACTAGCGGGAGGGCGTCCGGGGAGACCCAGTACTTC	TRBD2	TRBV9	TRBJ2-5	once
CASSNSGRADEQYF	TGTGCCAGCAGCAATAGCGGGAGGGCGGACGAGCAGTACTTC	TRBD2	TRBV11-2	TRBJ2-7	NA
CASSLIGINIQYF	TGTGCCAGCAGCTTAATAGGGATTAACATTCAGTACTTC	NA	TRBV11-2	TRBJ2-4	few
CASTTKGDTQYF	TGTGCCAGTACCACCAAGGGGGATACGCAGTATTTT	NA	TRBV19	TRBJ2-3	NA
CASRDNSYEQYF	TGTGCCAGCCGGGACAACTCCTACGAGCAGTACTTC	NA	TRBV28	TRBJ2-7	NA
CASSARDISNQPQHF	TGTGCCAGCTCAGCCCGGGACATCAGCAATCAGCCCCAGCATTTT	NA	TRBV18	TRBJ1-5	NA
CASSPAGNSYEQYF	TGTGCCAGCTCTCCAGCGGGGAACTCCTACGAGCAGTACTTC	TRBD2	TRBV18	TRBJ2-7	NA
CATSAGGISSNQPQHF	TGTGCCACCAGCGCCGGCGGAATATCTAGCAATCAGCCCCAGCATTTT	NA	TRBV15	TRBJ1-5	NA
CASSGWDSYNEQFF	TGTGCCAGCAGTGGATGGGACTCCTACAATGAGCAGTTCTTC	NA	TRBV6-1	TRBJ2-1	many
CASSLGTSDLWEQYF	TGTGCCAGCAGTCTCGGGACTAGCGACCTCTGGGAGCAGTACTTC	TRBD2	TRBV6-6	TRBJ2-7	NA
CASSIQGRGIYEQYF	TGTGCCAGCAGTATACAGGGGCGCGGGATCTACGAGCAGTACTTC	NA	TRBV28	TRBJ2-7	NA
CASSQTSGGYNEQFF	TGTGCCAGCTCGCAGACTAGCGGGGGCTACAATGAGCAGTTCTTC	TRBD2	TRBV18	TRBJ2-1	NA
CASSVAGTGVYGYTF	TGTGCCAGCAGCGTAGCGGGGACAGGGGTCTATGGCTACACCTTC	TRBD1	TRBV9	TRBJ1-2	few
CASSPREVVNTEAFF	TGTGCCAGCTCACCAAGGGAGGTGGTGAACACTGAAGCTTTCTTT	NA	TRBV18	TRBJ1-1	few
CASSKGVGRNNKQFF	TGTGCCAGCAGCAAAGGGGTAGGTCGAAATAACAAGCAGTTCTTC	NA	TRBV21-1	TRBJ2-1	NA
CASSDSGAGDLNEQFF	TGTGCCAGCAGTGACTCTGGGGCGGGAGACCTCAATGAGCAGTTCTTC	TRBD2	TRBV6-4	TRBJ2-1	NA
CASSPPLRGYGYTF	TGTGCCAGCAGCCCCCCTTTACGGGGCTATGGCTACACCTTC	NA	TRBV7-9	TRBJ1-2	NA
CASSPGTGADNEKLFF	TGTGCCAGCAGCCCGGGGACGGGGGCTGATAATGAAAAACTGTTTTTT	NA	TRBV7-7	TRBJ1-4	NA
CASSRQGASFYGYTF	TGTGCCAGCAGCCGCCAGGGGGCGTCTTTCTATGGCTACACCTTC	TRBD1	TRBV11-1	TRBJ1-2	NA
CASSLGTELFF	TGTGCCAGCAGCCTAGGGACAGAACTGTTTTTT	TRBD1	TRBV7-8	TRBJ1-4	few
CSVVPIGARYNEQFF	TGCAGCGTTGTCCCTATAGGGGCCAGGTACAATGAGCAGTTCTTC	NA	TRBV29-1	TRBJ2-1	NA
CASSAPGTEAFF	TGTGCCAGCAGCGCCCCGGGGACTGAAGCTTTCTTT	NA	TRBV11-2	TRBJ1-1	NA
CASSSDTGNYGYTF	TGTGCCAGCTCATCAGACACAGGGAACTATGGCTACACCTTC	NA	TRBV18	TRBJ1-2	NA
CAISPSGRNTGELFF	TGTGCCATCTCACCGAGCGGGAGGAACACCGGGGAGCTGTTTTTT	TRBD2	TRBV10-3	TRBJ2-2	NA
CARGPTGNIQYF	TGTGCCAGAGGACCTACAGGGAACATTCAGTACTTC	NA	TRBV21-1	TRBJ2-4	NA
CASSTRENTEAFF	TGTGCCAGCAGTACCCGAGAGAACACTGAAGCTTTCTTT	NA	TRBV6-6	TRBJ1-1	NA
CASSPGTSVPDTQYF	TGCGCCAGCAGCCCAGGGACTAGCGTTCCAGATACGCAGTATTTT	TRBD2	TRBV5-1	TRBJ2-3	NA
CASSQRLGASGNTIYF	TGCGCCAGCAGCCAGCGCCTTGGGGCTTCTGGAAACACCATATATTTT	NA	TRBV4-1	TRBJ1-3	NA
CASSLAGGSWAGELFF	TGTGCCAGCAGCTTGGCTGGAGGCTCTTGGGCCGGGGAGCTGTTTTTT	NA	TRBV5-4	TRBJ2-2	NA
CASSLQGPQETQYF	TGCGCCAGCAGCCTACAGGGGCCTCAAGAGACCCAGTACTTC	TRBD1	TRBV5-1	TRBJ2-5	NA
CASSSDRTYEQYF	TGTGCCAGCAGTTCTGACAGAACCTACGAGCAGTACTTC	NA	TRBV6-6	TRBJ2-7	NA
CASRAPGQENEKLFF	TGTGCCAGTAGGGCGCCGGGACAGGAAAATGAAAAACTGTTTTTT	TRBD1	TRBV19	TRBJ1-4	NA